Listed here are 4 T cell receptor beta chains from one sample, sequenced in a study of cytomegalovirus exposure and HLA in healthy donors. Sequencing used immunoSEQ multiplex PCR; TCRdb keeps in-frame clones, though not all of them. The sample has hundreds of thousands of clones, roughly 89% seen once. The specimen sequenced was PBMCs. Every receptor here comes from a woman aged 18 to 35 in good health and CMV-seronegative.

The chain combines TRBV19 with TRBJ2-1; the match to TRBD1 covers 8 bases. This CDR3 has 15 amino acids. The V gene end was trimmed by 7 bases and the J gene end by 3 bases; junction bases not matched to a gene: 8. Germline-derived CDR1 and CDR2 are LNHDA and SQIVND (reference sequence). For the CDR3, the DNA is TGTGCCAGTACCTCCGGGACAGGCCTCTACAATGAGCAGTTCTTC. It yields the protein CASTSGTGLYNEQFF.

The chain joins TRBV9 to TRBJ1-5; 7 bases fit TRBD1. The CDR3 loop spans 17 amino acids. Germline values: CDR1 SGDLS, CDR2 YYNGEE. With V trimmed by 3 bases and J by 4 bases, 13 bases remained unmatched. CDR3 in amino acids: CASSASSEGTANQPQHF. As DNA, the CDR3 is TGTGCCAGCAGCGCCTCCTCGGAGGGGACAGCAAATCAGCCCCAGCATTTT.

In its sample, this clone was seen many times. CDR3 in amino acids: CASSGHRGQLAFF. The DNA of the CDR3 is TGTGCCAGTAGTGGTCACAGGGGGCAGCTAGCTTTCTTT. This chain links TRBV19 with TRBJ1-1; 9 nucleotides agree with TRBD1. The CDR3 consists of 13 residues. V trimming: 5 bases; J trimming: 10 bases; junction bases outside the gene matches: 8. Germline CDR1 is LNHDA and CDR2 is SQIVND (reference sequence).

The chain links TRBV11-2 to TRBJ2-7; 7 bases are a match to TRBD1. The length of the CDR3 is 16 residues. Germline V gene lookup returns CDR1 SGHAT and CDR2 FQNNGV. With V trimmed by 3 bases and J by 2 bases, 10 bases remained unmatched. The CDR3 is CASSFTDREIPYEQYF. The CDR3 coding sequence is TGTGCCAGCAGCTTTACCGACAGGGAAATCCCCTACGAGCAGTACTTC.